This T cell receptor beta chain appears in the sequencing data of a study of cytomegalovirus exposure and HLA in healthy donors. Study at large: The platform used for the 120 or so validation repertoires matched that of the roughly 670 first-cohort repertoires, a later analysis reported. Findings of the study overall: Diagnosis of cytomegalovirus status made by the classifier reportedly showed high specificity and sensitivity. First-cohort TCR clusters tended to co-occur in the 120 or so validation repertoires, a later analysis found.

V was shortened by 3 bases and J by 8 bases, with 9 bases between the two germline ends. CDR3 size: 12 residues. The germline gives CDR1 MNHNS, CDR2 SASEGT. Sequencing was performed with immunoSEQ multiplex PCR; in TCRdb, only in-frame clones are kept and a portion is missing. The sample includes approximately 150,000 clones, around 87% of them seen just once. In the case of this clone: Its specificity is unknown.

The source material was PBMCs. The rearrangement links TRBV6-1 to TRBJ2-3; D is undetermined. This TCR came from a man between 18 and 29 years old in good health and CMV-seropositive. CDR3 sequence: CASSETYGTQYF. DNA of the CDR3: TGTGCCAGCAGTGAGACATATGGTACGCAGTATTTT.